The clone carrying this T cell receptor (beta chain) was seen repeatedly, ten times or more. In the authors' methods: Reference gene primer amplification yielded estimated nucleated cell counts. Using immunoSEQ multiplex PCR, the repertoire was profiled, and TCRdb retains in-frame clones only, with some absent. V, J and clone size were drawn from that table, and D and trimming were deduced from the DNA. The profile covers around 200,000 clones, with roughly 77% appearing a single time and about 6.5% taken by the ten largest. V gave up 4 bases and J gave up 5 bases, with 5 bases separating them. CDR3 length equals 11 residues. The germline CDR1 and CDR2 sequences are SGHTA and FQGNSA. The data stem from a study of blood T cell repertoires in COVID-19. Study at large: Donors in the United States, Italy and Spain gave samples during acute or convalescent COVID-19. Nucleic acid was either cDNA or gDNA, and it came from T cells, B-cell-depleted T cells, or PBMCs.

The source material was peripheral blood. This receptor was taken from a woman between 40 and 50 years old with COVID-19, enrolled during active disease. The genes are TRBV7-2 and TRBJ1-2; D is undetermined. The CDR3 sequence is CASSSGYGYTF. DNA of the CDR3: TGTGCCAGCAGCTCAGGTTATGGCTACACCTTC. Complete variable domain (other parts from reference TRBV7-2 and TRBJ1-2): GAGVSQSPSNKVTEKGKDVELRCDPISGHTALYWYRQSLGQGLEFLIYFQGNSAPDKSGLPSDRFSAERTGGSVSTLTIQRTQQEDSAVYLCASSSGYGYTFGSGTRLTVV.